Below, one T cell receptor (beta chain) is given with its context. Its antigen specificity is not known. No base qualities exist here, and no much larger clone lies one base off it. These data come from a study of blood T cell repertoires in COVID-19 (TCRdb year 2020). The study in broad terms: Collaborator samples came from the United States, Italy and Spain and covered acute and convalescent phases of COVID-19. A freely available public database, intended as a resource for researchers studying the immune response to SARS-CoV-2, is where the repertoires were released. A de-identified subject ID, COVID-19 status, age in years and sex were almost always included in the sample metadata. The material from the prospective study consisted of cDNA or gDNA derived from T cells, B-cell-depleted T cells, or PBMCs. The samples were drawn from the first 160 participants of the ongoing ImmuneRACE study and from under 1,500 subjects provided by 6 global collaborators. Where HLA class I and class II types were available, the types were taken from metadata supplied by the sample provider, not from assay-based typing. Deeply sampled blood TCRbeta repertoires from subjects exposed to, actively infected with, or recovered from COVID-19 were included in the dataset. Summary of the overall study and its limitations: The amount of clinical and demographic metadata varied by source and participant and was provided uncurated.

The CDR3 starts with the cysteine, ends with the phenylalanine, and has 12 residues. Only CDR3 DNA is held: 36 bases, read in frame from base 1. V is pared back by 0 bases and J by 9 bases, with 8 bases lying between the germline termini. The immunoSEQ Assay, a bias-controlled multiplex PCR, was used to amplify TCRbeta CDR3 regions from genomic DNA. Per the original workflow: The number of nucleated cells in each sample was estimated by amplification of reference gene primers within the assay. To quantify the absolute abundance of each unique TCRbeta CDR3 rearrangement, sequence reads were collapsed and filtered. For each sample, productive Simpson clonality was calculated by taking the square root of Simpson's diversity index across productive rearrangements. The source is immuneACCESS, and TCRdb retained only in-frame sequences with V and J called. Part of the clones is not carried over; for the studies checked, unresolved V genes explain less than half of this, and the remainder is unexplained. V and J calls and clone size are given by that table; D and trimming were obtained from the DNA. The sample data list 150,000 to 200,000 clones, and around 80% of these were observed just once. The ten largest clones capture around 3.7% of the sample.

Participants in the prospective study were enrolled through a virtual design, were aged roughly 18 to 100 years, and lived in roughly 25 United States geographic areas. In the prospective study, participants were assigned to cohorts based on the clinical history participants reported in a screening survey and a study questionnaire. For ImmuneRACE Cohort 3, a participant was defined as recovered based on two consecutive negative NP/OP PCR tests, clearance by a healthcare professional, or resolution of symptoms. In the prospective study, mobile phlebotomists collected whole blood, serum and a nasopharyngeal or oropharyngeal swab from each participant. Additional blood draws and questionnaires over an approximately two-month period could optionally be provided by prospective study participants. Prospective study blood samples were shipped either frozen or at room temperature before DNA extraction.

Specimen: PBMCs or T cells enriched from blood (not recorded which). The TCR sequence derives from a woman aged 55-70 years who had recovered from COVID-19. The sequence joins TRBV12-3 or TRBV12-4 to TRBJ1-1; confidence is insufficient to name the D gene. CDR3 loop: CASSLARGKAFF. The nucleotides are TGTGCCAGCAGTTTAGCGCGGGGTAAAGCTTTCTTT.